This T cell receptor (beta chain) is from a study of response to subunit inactivated influenza vaccine. The study, taken as a whole, reports: The authors suggested that few new T cells are recruited per seasonal influenza vaccination.

Regarding this clonotype: The antigen is not known.

Each CDR3 protein is one row after TCRdb ran MiXCR on the RT-PCR reads. The table has about 570,000 distinct CDR3 sequences, 12% seen once. This material consisted of PBMCs from blood, taken on the day of vaccination. This receptor was obtained from a middle-aged man who received an inactivated influenza vaccine.

The chain's CDR3 is CARGQGPNQPQHF. The CDR3 nucleotides are TGTGCCAGAGGACAGGGGCCCAATCAGCCCCAGCATTTT. The chain uses TRBV6-2 or TRBV6-3 and TRBJ1-5; 9 positions match TRBD1. Germline V gene sequence: CDR1 MNHEY, CDR2 SVGEGT. With V trimmed by 9 bases and J by 3 bases, 3 bases remained unmatched. The CDR3 is made up of 13 amino acids.